This entry lists 11 T cell receptor beta chains sequenced from one sample in a study of beta chain features in type 1 diabetes. What was sequenced were expressed TCRB transcripts, since all of the isolated RNA had been reverse transcribed. The table came from immunoSEQ multiplex PCR; TCRdb's copy has only in-frame clones and leaves some out. Counted here are 250,000 to 350,000 clones, around 13% occurring once; the ten biggest clones make up more than 6.5%. The sample consisted of central memory CD4+ T cells from blood. These receptors came from a man aged 25-45 years in good health.

A few counts support this clone. This chain links TRBV4-2 with TRBJ1-2; D is perhaps TRBD1 (5 bases). This CDR3 has 15 amino acids. Trimming shortened V by 0 bases and J by 5 bases, and 13 bases separated the two germline ends. Germline CDR1 reads LGHNA; CDR2 reads YNFKEQ. The CDR3 region has the DNA TGTGCCAGCAGCCAAGATGGGGCCGGACCTTATGGCTACACCTTC. Amino acid sequence: CASSQDGAGPYGYTF.

This clone was observed a handful of times. V usage is TRBV19 and J usage is TRBJ1-1; D call uncertain. Trimming stripped 4 bases from V and 6 bases from J, with 3 bases between. The CDR3 is made up of 10 amino acids. Germline V gives CDR1 LNHDA, CDR2 SQIVND (reference sequence). The CDR3 protein is CASSNAEAFF. The CDR3 DNA reads TGTGCCAGTAGTAATGCTGAAGCTTTCTTT.

The rearrangement uses TRBV6-6 and TRBJ2-1; 8 bases agree with TRBD2. Germline V lookup: CDR1 MNHNY, CDR2 SVGAGI (reference sequence). This CDR3 is 11 amino acids long. With 7 bases clipped from V and 9 bases from J, the junction kept 2 bases outside the gene matches. The CDR3 nucleotides are TGTGCCAGCACCGGGGGGGTTGAGCAGTTCTTC. Translation gives CASTGGVEQFF.

This clone came up a few times. The gene calls are TRBV19 and TRBJ1-5; perhaps TRBD1 as D (6 bases). The CDR3 length is 16 residues. Germline V gene data show CDR1 as LNHDA and CDR2 as SQIVND (reference sequence). The V and J ends lost 2 bases and 3 bases respectively, with 14 bases between them. CDR3 amino acids: CASSIWGAATNQPQHF. For the CDR3, the DNA is TGTGCCAGTAGTATATGGGGGGCGGCCACCAATCAGCCCCAGCATTTT.

The rearrangement links TRBV6-6 to TRBJ2-1, with a weak D call TRBD2 (5 bases). Germline CDR1 is MNHNY and CDR2 is SVGAGI (reference sequence). This CDR3 contains 16 residues. V lost 10 bases and J 5 bases, leaving 24 bases between the germline ends. CDR3 protein: CATTRGSFGLDNEQFF. The DNA of the CDR3 is TGTGCCACCACTCGAGGGTCCTTCGGTTTGGACAATGAGCAGTTCTTC.

A few counts support this clone. The chain uses TRBV5-1 and TRBJ2-1, with 9 bases that match TRBD2. This CDR3 contains 14 residues. Germline V CDR1 and CDR2: SGHRS, YFSETQ. V dropped 2 bases and J dropped 8; count of bases not matched to a gene: 5. CDR3: CASSFDSGSDEQFF. Here the CDR3 DNA reads TGCGCCAGCAGCTTCGATAGCGGGAGCGATGAGCAGTTCTTC.

This clone was counted a few times. V gene TRBV7-2 combines with J gene TRBJ2-3; TRBD2 aligns across 7 bases. Germline V gene lookup returns CDR1 SGHTA and CDR2 FQGNSA. The CDR3 is 15 amino acids. Germline trimming cut 3 bases from V and 4 bases from J; bases unmatched to any gene: 7. The DNA for the CDR3 is TGTGCCAGCAGCTTGGCTAGCGGTTGGGCAGATACGCAGTATTTT. The encoded protein is CASSLASGWADTQYF.

This clone showed up just a few times. The chain couples TRBV6-1 to TRBJ1-5; a weak D match, TRBD1 (5 bases). Germline CDR1 is MNHNS and CDR2 is SASEGT. This CDR3 region has 13 residues. The V end was cut by 4 bases, the J end by 7 bases, with 11 bases between. The CDR3 region is CASSVGAGQPQHF. CDR3 in DNA: TGTGCCAGCAGTGTTGGGGCAGGCCAGCCCCAGCATTTT.

This clone was picked up a small number of times. The V and J genes are TRBV2 and TRBJ1-5; D unclear. CDR3 length: 14 residues. V was trimmed by 1 base and J by 1 base, leaving 5 bases between them. Germline CDR1 reads SNHLY; CDR2 reads FYNNEI. CDR3 sequence (DNA): TGTGCCAGCAGTGAAGTTAGGAGCAATCAGCCCCAGCATTTT. Its protein is CASSEVRSNQPQHF.

This clone was seen only a few times. The chain uses TRBV4-2 and TRBJ2-3, with 7 bases identical to TRBD1. J lost 2 bases, V lost 5 bases, and 7 bases had no gene match. The germline CDR1 and CDR2 sequences are LGHNA and YNFKEQ. This CDR3 comprises 15 residues. CDR3 in amino acids: CASSDRQGPTDTQYF. The CDR3 DNA reads TGTGCCAGCAGCGACCGACAGGGCCCCACAGATACGCAGTATTTT.

This clone was counted a few times. The CDR3 protein is CASSFGGETEAFF. The CDR3, as DNA: TGCGCCAGCAGCTTCGGGGGGGAGACTGAAGCTTTCTTT. The gene calls are TRBV5-1 and TRBJ1-1, with D possibly TRBD1 on 5 matching bases. The CDR3 length is 13 residues. From germline, CDR1 is SGHRS and CDR2 YFSETQ. Trimming took off 2 bases at V and 5 bases at J, with 10 bases between the two ends.